This T cell receptor (beta chain) was found in a study of neurological immune-mediated disorders. The study's findings and limits: The study found no CDR3 amino acid sequences shared by expanded clones across subjects, suggesting private repertoires in all groups.

The CDR3 loop spans 12 amino acids. Between the trimmed V and J ends, which lost 5 bases and 7 bases, there was a span of 9 bases. Germline V lookup: CDR1 MNHEY, CDR2 SVGEGT. cDNA synthesis was performed by 5'RACE with 10-nucleotide random UMIs. One entry per CDR3 protein results from TCRdb running MiXCR on the 5' RACE reads. Found here are more than 95,000 distinct CDR3 sequences, 10% to 14% of them singletons; the top ten hold under 4%. Described time point: longitudinal time-point 3. Source material was 2 million unsorted PBMCs, stored at -80 °C in RNAlater. For this clonotype: The antigen is undetermined.

The sample taken for sequencing was PBMCs. The chain links TRBV6-2 or TRBV6-3 to TRBJ2-1; D may be TRBD2 (6 bases). This clonotype was obtained from a female donor with HTLV-1-associated myelopathy (HAM/TSP). The CDR3 here is CASSTGGNEQFF. The CDR3 region has the DNA TGTGCCAGCAGTACCGGGGGAAATGAGCAGTTCTTC.